This T cell receptor beta chain is from a study of blood T cell repertoires in COVID-19. Background on the study: Acute and convalescent COVID-19 samples came from the United States, Italy and Spain. Nucleic acid was either cDNA or gDNA, and it came from T cells, B-cell-depleted T cells, or PBMCs.

The repertoire was sequenced with immunoSEQ multiplex PCR; TCRdb's copy has only in-frame clones and lacks some. The sample shows around 300,000 clones, roughly nine tenths of them seen only once. Self-reported history from a screening survey and questionnaire set each donor's cohort. The CDR3 spans 14 residues. Germline CDR1 is KGHSH and CDR2 is LQKENI. V dropped 8 bases and J dropped 0 bases, with 11 bases sitting between them. This clone was picked up one time. This receptor was identified in a woman aged 60-70 years who had recovered from COVID-19. The chain couples TRBV18 to TRBJ1-3; TRBD1 is a possible D gene (6 bases). Sequences were obtained from PBMCs or T cells enriched from blood (not recorded which). CDR3: CASATGNSGNTIYF. CDR3 in DNA: TGTGCCAGCGCCACAGGGAACTCTGGAAACACCATATATTTT. Looking up the rest from reference TRBV18 and TRBJ1-3 gives the full variable domain: NAGVMQNPRHLVRRRGQEARLRCSPMKGHSHVYWYRQLPEEGLKFMVYLQKENIIDESGMPKERFSAEFPKEGPSILRIQQVVRGDSAAYFCASATGNSGNTIYFGEGSWLTVV.